The TCR beta chain under discussion was sequenced for a study of cytomegalovirus exposure and HLA in healthy donors. Germline loops: CDR1 LGHNA, CDR2 YNFKEQ. V was clipped by 3 bases and J by 4 bases; unmatched bases: 4. The CDR3 is 15 amino acids. Primers: 60 Vbeta forward and 13 Jbeta reverse. Sequencing was performed with immunoSEQ multiplex PCR; in TCRdb, only in-frame clones are kept and a portion is missing. The profile shows about 160,000 clones, 85% of them singletons. The chain has TRBV4-2 and TRBJ1-4, with TRBD1 identical over 8 bases. The receptor was isolated from a boy aged 2-9 years in good health and CMV-seronegative. Sequencing was done on a sample of PBMCs. The CDR3 is CASSHPGQDNEKLFF. In DNA form, the CDR3 reads TGTGCCAGCAGCCACCCGGGACAGGATAATGAAAAACTGTTTTTT.